The rows below give T cell receptor beta chains drawn from one sample of a study of low-dose radiotherapy and immunotherapy resistance in tumors. TCRdb reprocessed the reads with MiXCR, giving one entry per CDR3 protein. The sample carries almost 45,000 distinct CDR3 sequences, 20% to 25% recorded once. The input for sequencing was PBMCs, taken after low-dose radiotherapy plus immunotherapy. These TCRs come from a male donor with prostate cancer. The CDR3 runs from the conserved cysteine through the conserved F or W. Each record gives: V gene, J gene, clone size, D gene, CDR3 protein, CDR3 DNA. A D gene is named only where the DNA matches it firmly. Size is stated for part of the rows, as once, few or many counts, or as a class when the clone is expanded.

>TRBV29-1|TRBJ1-1|many|-
CSEKGPSNTEAFF
TGCAGCGAGAAGGGGCCCTCGAACACTGAAGCTTTCTTT
>TRBV5-1|TRBJ2-4|many|TRBD1
CASRLGGASKNIQYF
TGCGCCAGCAGGTTAGGGGGCGCTTCCAAAAACATTCAGTACTTC
>TRBV20-1|TRBJ2-1|many|TRBD2
CSAGDYHEQFF
TGCAGTGCTGGGGACTATCATGAGCAGTTCTTC
>TRBV10-2|TRBJ2-7|once|-
CASSDLTYEQYF
TGCGCCAGCAGTGATTTGACGTACGAGCAGTACTTC
>TRBV28|TRBJ2-7|-|TRBD1
CASTRPGTESYEQYF
TGTGCCAGCACCCGCCCCGGGACAGAAAGCTACGAGCAGTACTTC
>TRBV5-1|TRBJ1-1|many|TRBD1
CASSGQGNGAFF
TGCGCCAGCAGCGGACAGGGGAATGGGGCTTTCTTT
>TRBV27|TRBJ2-3|many|TRBD2
CASSFLAGSVGTQYF
TGTGCCAGCAGTTTCCTAGCGGGGTCGGTCGGGACGCAGTATTTT
>TRBV28|TRBJ2-1|-|-
CASSLLSGSYNEQFF
TGTGCCAGCAGTTTATTGAGCGGTTCCTACAATGAGCAGTTCTTC
>TRBV9|TRBJ2-1|-|-
CASSPGGGGYTINEQFF
TGTGCCAGCAGCCCGGGGGGCGGCGGATACACAATCAATGAGCAGTTCTTC
>TRBV11-2|TRBJ1-4|many|-
CASSFGQPNEKLFF
TGTGCCAGCAGCTTCGGACAGCCTAATGAAAAACTGTTTTTT
>TRBV2|TRBJ2-2|many|-
CASSPTTGELFF
TGTGCCAGCAGTCCCACCACCGGGGAGCTGTTTTTT
>TRBV5-1|TRBJ2-7|many|TRBD2
CASSSGLAGVYEQYF
TGCGCCAGCAGCTCTGGACTAGCGGGGGTATACGAGCAGTACTTC
>TRBV2|TRBJ2-1|many|TRBD2
CASSETSGGDNEQFF
TGTGCCAGCAGTGAAACTAGCGGGGGAGACAATGAGCAGTTCTTC
>TRBV28|TRBJ1-5|medium-sized|-
CASSPGPGEGSQPQHF
TGTGCCAGCAGCCCCGGGCCGGGGGAGGGGAGTCAGCCCCAGCATTTT
>TRBV28|TRBJ1-3|many|-
CASRMGTFSGNTIYF
TGTGCCAGCAGAATGGGGACATTCTCTGGAAACACCATATATTTT
>TRBV5-1|TRBJ1-6|few|-
CASSLGGGWGDSPLHF
TGCGCCAGCAGCTTGGGGGGCGGATGGGGAGATTCACCCCTCCACTTT
>TRBV14|TRBJ1-3|many|-
CASSQVWGFANTIYF
TGTGCCAGCAGCCAAGTTTGGGGTTTTGCAAACACCATATATTTT
>TRBV6-6|TRBJ2-5|many|TRBD2
CASSYSGGGARETQYF
TGTGCCAGCAGTTACTCGGGCGGGGGGGCCCGGGAGACCCAGTACTTC
>TRBV4-1|TRBJ1-1|many|-
CASSQDFGLNTEAFF
TGCGCCAGCAGCCAAGATTTTGGACTGAACACTGAAGCTTTCTTT
>TRBV29-1|TRBJ2-1|many|-
CSVAQAYEQFF
TGCAGCGTTGCTCAAGCTTATGAGCAGTTCTTC
>TRBV19|TRBJ2-5|many|-
CASSVLSQGGGETQYF
TGTGCCAGTAGTGTACTATCTCAGGGTGGAGGAGAGACCCAGTACTTC
>TRBV6-1|TRBJ1-1|many|-
CASSVRQAAPEAFF
TGTGCCAGCAGTGTGCGGCAGGCCGCTCCTGAAGCTTTCTTT
>TRBV12-3/TRBV12-4|TRBJ2-2|many|TRBD2
CASSNIRGLVTGELFF
TGTGCCAGCAGTAACATCAGGGGACTAGTCACCGGGGAGCTGTTTTTT
>TRBV5-3|TRBJ2-1|-|TRBD2
CASSLHQGTSHNEQFF
TGTGCCAGCAGCTTGCACCAGGGGACTAGCCACAATGAGCAGTTCTTC
>TRBV28|TRBJ1-5|many|-
CASRTFYQPQHF
TGTGCCAGCAGAACCTTCTATCAGCCCCAGCATTTT
>TRBV28|TRBJ2-4|-|TRBD2
CASSYTSGRAKNIQYF
TGTGCCAGCAGTTATACTAGCGGGAGGGCCAAAAACATTCAGTACTTC
>TRBV7-9|TRBJ2-7|many|-
CASMGGHYEQYF
TGTGCCAGCATGGGGGGCCACTACGAGCAGTACTTC
>TRBV12-3/TRBV12-4|TRBJ2-1|many|-
CASSTRGGNEQFF
TGTGCCAGCAGTACCCGAGGTGGCAATGAGCAGTTCTTC
>TRBV7-9|TRBJ1-3|many|TRBD1
CASSSGQGIGSGNTIYF
TGTGCCAGCAGCTCGGGACAGGGGATCGGCTCTGGAAACACCATATATTTT
>TRBV12-3/TRBV12-4|TRBJ2-1|many|-
CASSRSKGDEQFF
TGTGCCAGCAGTCGGTCGAAGGGGGATGAGCAGTTCTTC
>TRBV19|TRBJ2-7|few|-
CASSEQFFRYEQYF
TGTGCCAGTAGTGAACAGTTTTTTCGGTACGAGCAGTACTTC
>TRBV6-1|TRBJ2-1|many|-
CASSERLSYNEQFF
TGCGCCAGCAGTGAGCGGCTATCCTACAATGAGCAGTTCTTC
>TRBV10-3|TRBJ1-1|many|TRBD1
CAIAPTGGENTEAFF
TGTGCCATCGCCCCGACAGGGGGCGAGAACACTGAAGCTTTCTTT
>TRBV6-2/TRBV6-3|TRBJ2-3|many|-
CASRRDSTDTQYF
TGTGCCAGCAGGAGAGACAGCACAGATACGCAGTATTTT
>TRBV29-1|TRBJ2-3|many|-
CSVVPGTDTQYF
TGCAGCGTTGTCCCAGGTACAGATACGCAGTATTTT
>TRBV4-1|TRBJ1-5|many|-
CASSQLLGNQPQHF
TGCGCCAGCAGCCAACTGTTAGGCAATCAGCCCCAGCATTTT
>TRBV3-1|TRBJ1-5|many|-
CASSHQGPNQPQHF
TGTGCCAGCAGCCACCAGGGGCCGAATCAGCCCCAGCATTTT